This T cell receptor beta chain was recorded in a study of blood T cell repertoires in COVID-19. Study in general: There were acute and convalescent COVID-19 samples, and they came from the United States, Italy and Spain. PBMCs, B-cell-depleted T cells, or T cells were the source of the cDNA or gDNA that made up the material.

Allocation to cohorts depended on clinical history reported by the participants. V lost 3 bases to trimming and J lost 2 bases, with 15 bases between them. Germline lookup yields CDR1 SGHRS and CDR2 YFSETQ. This CDR3 is built from 15 residues. The method was immunoSEQ multiplex PCR; TCRdb's version includes in-frame clones alone and lacks a portion of them. Among more than 150,000 clones, approximately 84% were seen once, and the ten largest hold 7% to 7.5%. Sequencing was performed on PBMCs or T cells enriched from blood (not recorded which). This rearrangement joins TRBV5-1 to TRBJ2-7, with D perhaps matching TRBD1 (5 bases). The TCR comes from a woman between 45 and 65 years old who had recovered from COVID-19. The CDR3 bases are TGCGCCAGCAGCTCGGGCCTACAGGTTACCTACGAGCAGTACTTC. Encoded protein: CASSSGLQVTYEQYF.